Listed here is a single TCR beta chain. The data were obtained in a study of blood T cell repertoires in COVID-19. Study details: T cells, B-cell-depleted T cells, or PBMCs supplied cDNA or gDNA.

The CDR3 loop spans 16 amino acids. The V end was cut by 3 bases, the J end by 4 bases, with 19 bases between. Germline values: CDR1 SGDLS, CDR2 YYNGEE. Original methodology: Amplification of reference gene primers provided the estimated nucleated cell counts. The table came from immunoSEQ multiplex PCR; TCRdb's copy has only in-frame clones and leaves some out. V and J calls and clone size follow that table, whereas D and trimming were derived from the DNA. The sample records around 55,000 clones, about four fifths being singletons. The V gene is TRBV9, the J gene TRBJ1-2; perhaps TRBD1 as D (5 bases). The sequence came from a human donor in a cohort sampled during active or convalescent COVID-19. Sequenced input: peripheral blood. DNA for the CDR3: TGTGCCAGCAGCGCCTCCCCGTCAGGGTACGCCTATGGCTACACCTTC. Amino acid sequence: CASSASPSGYAYGYTF.